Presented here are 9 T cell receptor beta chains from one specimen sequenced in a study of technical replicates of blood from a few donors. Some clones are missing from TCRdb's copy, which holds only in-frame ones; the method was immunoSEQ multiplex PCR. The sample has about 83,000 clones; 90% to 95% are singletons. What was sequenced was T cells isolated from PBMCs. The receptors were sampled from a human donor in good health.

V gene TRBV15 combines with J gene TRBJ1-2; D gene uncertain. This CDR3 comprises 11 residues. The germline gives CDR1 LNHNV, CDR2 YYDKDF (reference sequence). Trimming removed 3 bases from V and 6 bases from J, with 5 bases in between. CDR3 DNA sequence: TGTGCCACCAGCAGGGGAGATGGCTACACCTTC. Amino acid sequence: CATSRGDGYTF. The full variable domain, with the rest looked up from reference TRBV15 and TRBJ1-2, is DAMVIQNPRYQVTQFGKPVTLSCSQTLNHNVMYWYQQKSSQAPKLLFHYYDKDFNNEADTPDNFQSRRPNTSFCFLDIRSPGLGDTAMYLCATSRGDGYTFGSGTRLTVV.

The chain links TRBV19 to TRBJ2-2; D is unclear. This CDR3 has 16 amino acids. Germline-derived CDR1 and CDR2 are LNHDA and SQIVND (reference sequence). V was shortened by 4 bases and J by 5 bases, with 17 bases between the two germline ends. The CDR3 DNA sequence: TGTGCCAGTAGTAGTACTCCAACCAGGTCGACCGGGGAGCTGTTTTTT. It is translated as CASSSTPTRSTGELFF.

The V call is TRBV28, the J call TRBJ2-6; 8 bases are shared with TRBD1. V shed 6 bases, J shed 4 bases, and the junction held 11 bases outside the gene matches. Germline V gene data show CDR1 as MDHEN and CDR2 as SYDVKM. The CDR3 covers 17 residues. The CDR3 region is CASSPYGRGRGANVLTF. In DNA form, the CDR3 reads TGTGCCAGCAGCCCTTACGGCAGGGGGCGGGGGGCCAACGTCCTGACTTTC.

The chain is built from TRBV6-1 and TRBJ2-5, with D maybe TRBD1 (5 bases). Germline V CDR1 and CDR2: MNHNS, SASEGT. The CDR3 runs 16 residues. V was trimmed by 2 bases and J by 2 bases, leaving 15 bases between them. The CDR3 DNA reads TGTGCCAGCAGTGAATGGTTTGGCGACAGACAAGAGACCCAGTACTTC. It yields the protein CASSEWFGDRQETQYF.

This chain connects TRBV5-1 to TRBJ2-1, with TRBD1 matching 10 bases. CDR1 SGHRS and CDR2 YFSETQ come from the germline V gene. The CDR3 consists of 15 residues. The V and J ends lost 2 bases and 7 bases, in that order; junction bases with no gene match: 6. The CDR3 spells CASSFPGQGSNEQFF. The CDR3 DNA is TGCGCCAGCAGCTTTCCGGGACAGGGGAGTAATGAGCAGTTCTTC.

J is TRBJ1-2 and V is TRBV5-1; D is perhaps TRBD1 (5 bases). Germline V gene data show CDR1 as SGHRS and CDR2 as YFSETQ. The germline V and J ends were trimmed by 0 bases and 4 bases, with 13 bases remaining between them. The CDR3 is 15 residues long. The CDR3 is CASSLGPTETYGYTF. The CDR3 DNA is TGCGCCAGCAGCTTGGGGCCGACAGAAACCTATGGCTACACCTTC.

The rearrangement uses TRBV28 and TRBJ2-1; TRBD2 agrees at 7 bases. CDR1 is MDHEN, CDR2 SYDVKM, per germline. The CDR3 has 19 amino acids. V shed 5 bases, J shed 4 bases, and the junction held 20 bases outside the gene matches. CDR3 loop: CASSGYASLGLAEYNEQFF. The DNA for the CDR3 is TGTGCCAGCAGTGGCTACGCCTCACTGGGGCTAGCGGAGTACAATGAGCAGTTCTTC.

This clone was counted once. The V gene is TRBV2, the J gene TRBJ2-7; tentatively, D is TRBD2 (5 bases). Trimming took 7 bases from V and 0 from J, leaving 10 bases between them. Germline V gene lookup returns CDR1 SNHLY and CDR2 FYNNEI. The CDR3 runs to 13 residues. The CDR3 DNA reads TGTGCCAGCATCCCGGGGAGCTCCTACGAGCAGTACTTC. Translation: CASIPGSSYEQYF.

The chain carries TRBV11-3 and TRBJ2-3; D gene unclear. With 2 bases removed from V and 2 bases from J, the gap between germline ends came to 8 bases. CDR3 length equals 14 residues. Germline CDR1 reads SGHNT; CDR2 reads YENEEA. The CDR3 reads CASSLYGATDTQYF. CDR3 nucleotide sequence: TGTGCCAGCAGCTTATATGGAGCCACAGATACGCAGTATTTT.